This T cell receptor (beta chain) originates from a study of CD8+ T cells in alopecia areata. This clone was seen more than once but under ten times. The CDR3 is 14 amino acids. The germline V gene has CDR1 LGHNA and CDR2 YNFKEQ. V shed 0 bases and J shed 1 base, with 6 bases lying between them. Once RNA had been extracted, it was reverse transcribed into cDNA to act as the sequencing template. Generated by immunoSEQ multiplex PCR, the TCRdb table keeps only in-frame clones and is missing some. The sample includes some 200,000 clones, roughly 50% of them seen just once. The chain is built from TRBV4-2 and TRBJ1-1; D gene unclear. Sequencing was done on a sample of CD8+ T cells sorted from blood. This sequence was found in a human donor in good health. The CDR3 here is CASSQDRQNTEAFF. The DNA of the CDR3 is TGTGCCAGCAGCCAAGATCGACAGAACACTGAAGCTTTCTTT.